This passage covers 22 T cell receptor beta chains from one sample sequenced in a study of OX40 agonist ivuxolimab in advanced cancers. Profiling relied on immunoSEQ multiplex PCR, and the TCRdb table lists in-frame clones only, not all of them. The table records tens of thousands of clones, under 95% of them present only once. Sequencing used CD4+ or CD8+ T cells sorted from blood, obtained in a trial of the OX40 agonist ivuxolimab. Source of these receptors: an adult with an advanced solid tumor such as melanoma, head and neck, liver or kidney cancer.

This clone was observed a handful of times. This chain links TRBV7-3 with TRBJ1-2; D is ambiguous. V lost 2 bases and J lost 3, with 7 bases in between. CDR1 is SGHTA and CDR2 is FQGTGA in the germline V gene. The CDR3 totals 13 residues. The CDR3 loop reads CASSLGGDYGYTF. The CDR3 region has the DNA TGTGCCAGCAGCTTAGGCGGGGACTATGGCTACACCTTC. The whole variable domain, remainder taken from reference TRBV7-3 and TRBJ1-2, is GAGVSQTPSNKVTEKGKYVELRCDPISGHTALYWYRQSLGQGPEFLIYFQGTGAADDSGLPNDRFFAVRPEGSVSTLKIQRTERGDSAVYLCASSLGGDYGYTFGSGTRLTVV.

This clone showed up just once. The gene calls are TRBV4-3 and TRBJ2-3; possibly TRBD1 for D (5 bases). Germline V gene sequence: CDR1 LGHNA, CDR2 YSLEER. V shed 1 base and J shed 3 bases, with 11 bases lying between them. The CDR3 has 15 residues. The DNA for the CDR3 is TGCGCCAGCAGCCAAGTGGGCCGGACAACAGATACGCAGTATTTT. Its protein product is CASSQVGRTTDTQYF.

The chain has TRBV7-9 and TRBJ2-7; D is unresolved. Trimming removed 4 bases from V and 3 bases from J, with 10 bases in between. There are 13 residues in the CDR3. The germline CDR1 and CDR2 sequences are SEHNR and FQNEAQ (reference sequence). The CDR3 sequence is CASSSRDNYEQYF. The CDR3 nucleotides are TGTGCCAGCAGCTCACGAGATAACTACGAGCAGTACTTC.

This chain uses TRBV30 with TRBJ2-7; D not certain. The CDR3 covers 11 residues. The germline CDR1 and CDR2 sequences are GTSNPN and SVGIG (reference sequence). Trimming pared 2 bases from V and 4 bases from J, leaving 6 bases between. The CDR3 region has the DNA TGTGCCTGGAGTCGGCTATACGAGCAGTACTTC. This gives the protein CAWSRLYEQYF.

V and J are TRBV5-1 and TRBJ2-7; 7 bases map to TRBD1. V was pared by 3 bases and J by 5 bases, with 5 bases of the junction left unmatched. The CDR3 is made up of 13 amino acids. From germline, CDR1 is SGHRS and CDR2 YFSETQ. The CDR3 sequence: CASSYLGQDEQYF. The CDR3 region has the DNA TGCGCCAGCAGCTACTTAGGACAGGACGAGCAGTACTTC.

This chain links TRBV15 with TRBJ2-5; TRBD2 might be the D (6 bases). CDR3 size: 14 residues. Germline-derived CDR1 and CDR2 are LNHNV and YYDKDF (reference sequence). V was clipped by 4 bases and J by 2 bases, with 11 bases between them. DNA for the CDR3: TGTGCCACCAGCATCTCTGGGAGGCAAGAGACCCAGTACTTC. As protein: CATSISGRQETQYF.

The chain combines TRBV29-1 with TRBJ2-7; TRBD1 or TRBD2 may be the D gene (5 bases each). Trimming pared 6 bases from V and 7 bases from J, leaving 22 bases between. The CDR3 is made up of 14 amino acids. Germline CDR1 and CDR2: SQVTM and ANQGSEA. CDR3 residues: CSVIARGKGREQYF. The CDR3 coding sequence is TGCAGCGTCATCGCCCGAGGGAAGGGGCGGGAGCAGTACTTC.

This chain joins TRBV15 and TRBJ2-3, with D possibly TRBD2 on 6 matching bases. The germline V and J ends were trimmed by 2 bases and 3 bases, with 15 bases remaining between them. Germline loops: CDR1 LNHNV, CDR2 YYDKDF (reference sequence). The CDR3 is 16 amino acids. The CDR3 region is CATSRKGLRGTDTQYF. CDR3 nucleotides: TGTGCCACCAGCAGAAAGGGGCTCCGGGGGACAGATACGCAGTATTTT.

The chain employs TRBV30 and TRBJ1-1, with TRBD1 matching 9 bases. V dropped 8 bases and J dropped 4; count of bases not matched to a gene: 2. CDR1 GTSNPN and CDR2 SVGIG come from the germline V gene (reference sequence). The CDR3 totals 11 residues. The CDR3 spells CAVTGGTEAFF. CDR3 in DNA: TGTGCCGTGACAGGGGGCACTGAAGCTTTCTTT.

The V gene is TRBV19, the J gene TRBJ1-2; tentative D call: TRBD1 (6 bases). CDR3 length: 15 residues. Trimming removed 3 bases at V and 4 bases at J, with 15 bases between. Per the germline V gene, CDR1 is LNHDA and CDR2 is SQIVND (reference sequence). CDR3 in amino acids: CASSIGPSGAYGYTF. In DNA, the CDR3 is TGTGCCAGTAGTATCGGTCCCTCAGGGGCCTATGGCTACACCTTC.

This chain uses TRBV7-9 with TRBJ1-1; D is perhaps TRBD1 (5 bases). The germline V gene encodes CDR1 SEHNR and CDR2 FQNEAQ (reference sequence). The CDR3 is made up of 13 amino acids. The V end was cut by 7 bases, the J end by 5 bases, with 14 bases between. CDR3 DNA sequence: TGTGCCAGCACCCCCGGGGGAGGGACTGAAGCTTTCTTT. Translated: CASTPGGGTEAFF.

This clone is a singleton in its sample. In DNA form, the CDR3 reads TGTGCCAGCAGCTTGACACTTAATCAGCCCCAGCATTTT. Its protein is CASSLTLNQPQHF. This chain joins TRBV7-8 and TRBJ1-5; D is uncertain. With 3 bases removed from V and 4 bases from J, the gap between germline ends came to 7 bases. Germline V gene data show CDR1 as SGHVS and CDR2 as FQNEAQ. CDR3 size: 13 residues.

J is TRBJ2-5 and V is TRBV15; no firm D call. V lost 1 base and J lost 1, with 22 bases in between. Germline values: CDR1 LNHNV, CDR2 YYDKDF (reference sequence). The CDR3 runs to 19 residues. The CDR3 nucleotides are TGTGCCACCAGCAGAGGATCCGGGTTGGTCATCCTATTCCAAGAGACCCAGTACTTC. It codes for CATSRGSGLVILFQETQYF.

The CDR3, as DNA: TGTGCCAGCAGCTTAATTACCTTGGGACAAGCTTTCTTT. This codes for CASSLITLGQAFF. The chain uses TRBV11-2 and TRBJ1-1, with D tentatively TRBD1 (5 bases). The CDR3 has 13 amino acids. The germline V gene has CDR1 SGHAT and CDR2 FQNNGV. Trimming shortened V by 2 bases and J by 9 bases, and 13 bases separated the two germline ends. Together with reference TRBV11-2 and TRBJ1-1, the CDR3 gives the full variable domain: EAGVAQSPRYKIIEKRQSVAFWCNPISGHATLYWYQQILGQGPKLLIQFQNNGVVDDSQLPKDRFSAERLKGVDSTLKIQPAKLEDSAVYLCASSLITLGQAFFGQGTRLTVV.

The chain links TRBV7-8 to TRBJ2-7; TRBD1 might be the D (6 bases). Germline CDR1 and CDR2: SGHVS and FQNEAQ. The CDR3 spans 19 residues. V gave up 1 base and J gave up 0 bases, with 22 bases separating them. CDR3 amino acids: CASSLGQVLTYSASYEQYF. The CDR3 DNA reads as TGTGCCAGCAGCTTAGGACAGGTCCTTACATACTCAGCCTCCTACGAGCAGTACTTC.

The chain links TRBV7-9 to TRBJ1-2; D unresolved. The V end was cut by 3 bases, the J end by 2 bases, with 7 bases between. Looked up from germline, CDR1 is SEHNR and CDR2 is FQNEAQ (reference sequence). The CDR3 sequence is 13 residues long. The CDR3 loop is CASSFGSNYGYTF. For the CDR3, the DNA is TGTGCCAGCAGCTTTGGGAGCAACTATGGCTACACCTTC.

The chain has TRBV9 and TRBJ2-1; 7 nucleotides match TRBD1. Germline values: CDR1 SGDLS, CDR2 YYNGEE. The CDR3 is made up of 13 amino acids. V shed 4 bases and J 6 bases; nucleotides not matched to a gene: 4. Here the CDR3 DNA reads TGTGCCAGCAGCCCCGGGACAGCCAATGAGCAGTTCTTC. Translating it yields CASSPGTANEQFF.

The CDR3 sequence: CASSIGWGNSPLHF. CDR3 DNA: TGTGCCAGTAGTATAGGGTGGGGTAATTCACCCCTCCACTTT. The chain recombines TRBV19 with TRBJ1-6; D ambiguous. Germline V gene data show CDR1 as LNHDA and CDR2 as SQIVND (reference sequence). CDR3 length: 14 residues. Trimming cost V 1 base and J 6 bases, with 7 bases left between them. Full variable domain (remainder filled in from reference TRBV19 and TRBJ1-6): DGGITQSPKYLFRKEGQNVTLSCEQNLNHDAMYWYRQDPGQGLRLIYYSQIVNDFQKGDIAEGYSVSREKKESFPLTVTSAQKNPTAFYLCASSIGWGNSPLHFGNGTRLTVT.

V usage is TRBV7-2 and J usage is TRBJ2-1, with 7 bases aligning to TRBD2. Germline assignment: CDR1 SGHTA and CDR2 FQGNSA. The CDR3 is made up of 15 amino acids. Trimming cost V 5 bases and J 0 bases; bases outside gene matches: 4. The CDR3 is CASSTSVDSYNEQFF. The CDR3 coding sequence is TGTGCCAGCAGCACTAGCGTAGACTCCTACAATGAGCAGTTCTTC.

The V and J genes are TRBV15 and TRBJ2-5, with D perhaps matching TRBD1 (6 bases). The germline gives CDR1 LNHNV, CDR2 YYDKDF (reference sequence). Trimming removed 3 bases from V and 0 bases from J, with 11 bases in between. This CDR3 contains 15 residues. This chain's CDR3 is CATSSRTVYQETQYF. The CDR3 DNA sequence: TGTGCCACCAGCAGTAGGACAGTGTACCAAGAGACCCAGTACTTC.

The chain combines TRBV7-9 with TRBJ2-2; D not certain. Trimming took 0 bases from V and 5 from J, leaving 4 bases between them. Germline CDR1 SEHNR, CDR2 FQNEAQ (reference sequence). CDR3 length: 13 residues. The CDR3 DNA reads TGTGCCAGCAGCTTAGCCGAAACCGGGGAGCTGTTTTTT. Protein sequence: CASSLAETGELFF. Looking up the rest from reference TRBV7-9 and TRBJ2-2 gives the full variable domain: DTGVSQNPRHKITKRGQNVTFRCDPISEHNRLYWYRQTLGQGPEFLTYFQNEAQLEKSRLLSDRFSAERPKGSFSTLEIQRTEQGDSAMYLCASSLAETGELFFGEGSRLTVL.

The chain joins TRBV13 to TRBJ2-1; 12 bases are a match to TRBD1. Trimming took 4 bases from V and 7 from J; bases not matched to a gene: 8. This CDR3 comprises 16 residues. CDR1 is PRHDT and CDR2 is FYEKMQ in the germline V gene (reference sequence). The CDR3 region has the DNA TGTGCCAGCAGCTCCGACCGGGACAGGGGGCAGAATGAGCAGTTCTTC. As protein: CASSSDRDRGQNEQFF.